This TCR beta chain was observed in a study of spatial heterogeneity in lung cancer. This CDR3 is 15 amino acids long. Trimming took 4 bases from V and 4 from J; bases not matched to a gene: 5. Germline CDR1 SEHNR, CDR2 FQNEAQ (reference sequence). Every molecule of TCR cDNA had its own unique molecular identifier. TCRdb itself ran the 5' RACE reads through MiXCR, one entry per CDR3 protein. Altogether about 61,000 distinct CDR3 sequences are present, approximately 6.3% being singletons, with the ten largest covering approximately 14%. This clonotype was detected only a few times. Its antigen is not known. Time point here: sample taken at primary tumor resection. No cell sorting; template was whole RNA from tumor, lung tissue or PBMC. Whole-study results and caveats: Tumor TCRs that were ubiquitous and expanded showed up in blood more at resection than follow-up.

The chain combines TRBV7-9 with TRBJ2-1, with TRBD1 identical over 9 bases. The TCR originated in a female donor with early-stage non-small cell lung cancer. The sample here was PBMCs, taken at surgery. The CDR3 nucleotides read TGTGCCAGCAGCTCCGGACAGGGGATATACAATGAGCAGTTCTTC. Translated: CASSSGQGIYNEQFF.